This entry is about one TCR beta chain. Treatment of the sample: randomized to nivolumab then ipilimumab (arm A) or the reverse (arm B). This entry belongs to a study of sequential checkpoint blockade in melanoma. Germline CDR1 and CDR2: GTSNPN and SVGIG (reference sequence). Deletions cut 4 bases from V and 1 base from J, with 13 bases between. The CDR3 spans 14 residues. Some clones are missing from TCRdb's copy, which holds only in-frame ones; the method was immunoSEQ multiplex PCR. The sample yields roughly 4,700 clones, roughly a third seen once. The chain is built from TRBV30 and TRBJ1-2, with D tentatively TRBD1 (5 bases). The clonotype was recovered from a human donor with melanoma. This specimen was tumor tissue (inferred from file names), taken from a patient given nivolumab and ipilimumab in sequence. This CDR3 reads CAWTPGSGNYGYTF. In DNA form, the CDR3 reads TGTGCCTGGACCCCAGGGTCGGGTAACTATGGCTACACCTTC.